The count of the clone carrying this TCR beta chain is one. Its target is not known. Germline values: CDR1 MGHRA, CDR2 YSYEKL. The CDR3 loop spans 16 amino acids. Trimming stripped 4 bases from V and 1 base from J, with 16 bases between. Indicated treatment: about 20 received Ad26.COV2.S at low or high dose, single or two shots; a few received placebo; per-sample allocation not given. Vaccine and placebo recipients were sampled on day 63 after the first injection. These data are taken from a study of Ad26.COV2.S vaccination and SARS-CoV-2 variants. Study as a whole: Among those in the COV1001 Ad26.COV2.S trial arm was the donor. Ad26.COV2.S given intramuscularly, once or twice 56 days apart.

Clones were sequenced by immunoSEQ multiplex PCR, and TCRdb holds only the in-frame ones, with some missing. The table includes hundreds of thousands of clones, roughly 90% detected once. Broader study findings: Measures of TCR breadth and depth may have fallen short of total T cell responses. It was vaccine recipients, not placebo recipients, who had the higher spike-specific TCR breadth.

This TCR was recovered from a person aged 18-60 years who received the Ad26.COV2.S COVID-19 vaccine or a placebo. The source was peripheral blood, collected in a trial of Ad26.COV2.S vaccine versus placebo. The chain uses TRBV4-1 and TRBJ1-1; the D gene is possibly TRBD1 (5 bases). In nucleotides, the CDR3 is TGCGCCAGCAGCCTGACAGTTACCGGTGGGAACACTGAAGCTTTCTTT. Translation: CASSLTVTGGNTEAFF.